The sequence of this TCR beta chain was determined in a study of graft-versus-host responses after intestinal transplantation (dated by TCRdb to the early 2020s). Study-wide context: The transplants that recipients received were multivisceral, liver-intestinal, or isolated intestinal. All recipients received anti-thymocyte globulin induction followed by maintenance tacrolimus and steroids for around 3 years. Graft-versus-host and host-versus-graft alloreactive T cell clones were tracked in the graft, circulation and bone marrow after intestinal transplantation using bulk TCR-beta CDR3 sequencing. To identify alloreactive clones, pre-transplant mixed lymphocyte reaction products were sequenced and compared with unstimulated pre-transplant donor and recipient T cells. The cohort enrolled under 25 intestinal transplant recipients including one retransplant, and a few patients lacking pretransplant specimens were excluded. A peak of at least 4% donor T cells among recipient peripheral blood mononuclear cells was the definition used for donor T cell macrochimerism. Rather than going through the commercial service, samples from three later patients were sequenced in-house on an Illumina MiSeq and processed with MiXCR. The paper's findings and limits, for the study overall: In patients with donor T cell macrochimerism, the allografts had high GvH to HvG T cell clonal ratios. The conclusions were limited by the relatively low number and heterogeneity of the intestinal transplant patients. Early after transplant, peak levels of circulating GvH clones were found to be associated with declines in HvG clones. GvH clones were found in recipient bone marrow, and some of the GvH clones appeared earlier in ileal mucosa or blood, which is consistent with an intestinal mucosal origin.

With regard to this clone: What antigen it recognizes has not been identified. Base qualities were left out, and no much larger clone turns up one base away.

The library was made by the immunoSEQ multiplex PCR assay. High-throughput TCR-beta CDR3 sequencing of genomic DNA from most patients was performed by Adaptive Biotechnologies. The paper's processing steps were these. TCR sequencing data were retrieved from Adaptive's ImmunoSEQ software for roughly 20 patients, whereas a few other patients were processed with MiXCR and VDJtools. Because the origin of CDR3 nucleotide sequences shared between donor and recipient could not be assigned, those sequences were removed. At least 2-fold expansion over unstimulated cells and a minimum CFSE-low frequency of 0.002% (template counts) or 0.001% (read counts) were required for clones to be classified as alloreactive. Clones were considered mappable if detected in sequenced pre-transplant spleen, lymph node, or MLR CFSE-low populations of the donor or recipient. Cumulative frequency of alloreactive clones was calculated as a percentage of all sequences weighted by copy number. Sourced from immuneACCESS, this table was stored by TCRdb with only in-frame sequences that have V and J called. A share of the clones is absent; for the studies checked, an unresolved V gene accounts for under half, and the remainder has no known explanation. The V and J calls and clone size are taken from that table; D and trimming were inferred from the DNA. The sample table holds about 7,400 clones, of which 68% were seen once. Approximately 9.6% of the sample belongs to the ten largest clones.

Dithiothreitol, EDTA incubations and collagenase D digestion were used to isolate intraepithelial and lamina propria lymphocytes from graft specimens. Bulk TCR-beta sequencing was performed on serial intestinal graft biopsy specimens collected as late as 600 days after transplant. CDR1 and CDR2 are read off the germline V gene as SGHTA and FQGTGA. The V end loses 2 bases and the J end loses 5 bases, and a stretch of 13 bases separates them. Taken from cysteine to valine, the CDR3 has 14 residues. Only CDR3 DNA is held: 42 bases, read in frame from base 1. The clonotype originates from a human patient who received an intestinal transplant, so some T cells may come from the graft donor. Material: ileum tissue, obtained around 460 days after transplant. The chain couples TRBV7-3 to TRBJ2-7, with no confidently assigned D gene. Here the CDR3 is given as CASSLVVGSHEQYV. At the DNA level, the sequence is TGTGCCAGCAGCTTAGTCGTCGGGTCCCACGAGCAGTACGTC.